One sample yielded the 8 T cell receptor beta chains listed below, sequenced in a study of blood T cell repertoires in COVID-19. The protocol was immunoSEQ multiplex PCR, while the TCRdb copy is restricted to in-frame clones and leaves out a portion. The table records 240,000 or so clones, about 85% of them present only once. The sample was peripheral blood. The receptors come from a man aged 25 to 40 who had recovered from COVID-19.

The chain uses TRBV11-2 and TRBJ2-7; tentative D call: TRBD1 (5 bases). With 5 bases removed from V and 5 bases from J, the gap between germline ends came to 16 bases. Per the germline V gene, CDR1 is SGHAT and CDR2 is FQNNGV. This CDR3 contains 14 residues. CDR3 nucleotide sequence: TGTGCCAGCAGCCCTCACGCAGGGTCTAACGAGCAGTACTTC. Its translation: CASSPHAGSNEQYF. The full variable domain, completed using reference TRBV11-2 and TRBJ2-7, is EAGVAQSPRYKIIEKRQSVAFWCNPISGHATLYWYQQILGQGPKLLIQFQNNGVVDDSQLPKDRFSAERLKGVDSTLKIQPAKLEDSAVYLCASSPHAGSNEQYFGPGTRLTVT.

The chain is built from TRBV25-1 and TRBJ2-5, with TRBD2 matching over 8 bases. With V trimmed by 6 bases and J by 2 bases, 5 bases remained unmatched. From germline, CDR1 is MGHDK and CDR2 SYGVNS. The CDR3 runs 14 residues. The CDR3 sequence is CASSAGTRQETQYF. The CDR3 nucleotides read TGTGCCAGCAGCGCCGGGACTAGACAAGAGACCCAGTACTTC.

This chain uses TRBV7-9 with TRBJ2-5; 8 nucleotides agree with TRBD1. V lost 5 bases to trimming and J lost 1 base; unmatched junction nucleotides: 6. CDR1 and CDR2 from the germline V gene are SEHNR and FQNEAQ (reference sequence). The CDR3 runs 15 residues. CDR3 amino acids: CASSLGGTGQETQYF. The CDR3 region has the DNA TGTGCCAGCAGCCTAGGCGGGACAGGCCAAGAGACCCAGTACTTC.

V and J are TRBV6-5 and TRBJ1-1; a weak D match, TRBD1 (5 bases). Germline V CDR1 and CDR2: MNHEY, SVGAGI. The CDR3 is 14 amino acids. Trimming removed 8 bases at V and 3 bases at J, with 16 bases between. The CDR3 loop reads CASGRERGHTEAFF. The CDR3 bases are TGTGCCAGCGGCCGCGAGCGGGGCCACACTGAAGCTTTCTTT.

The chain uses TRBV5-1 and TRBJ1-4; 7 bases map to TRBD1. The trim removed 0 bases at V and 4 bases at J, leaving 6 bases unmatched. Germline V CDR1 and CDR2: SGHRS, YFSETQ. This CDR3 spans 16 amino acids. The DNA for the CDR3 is TGCGCCAGCAGCTTGGTGACAGGGCAACTTAATGAAAAACTGTTTTTT. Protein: CASSLVTGQLNEKLFF.

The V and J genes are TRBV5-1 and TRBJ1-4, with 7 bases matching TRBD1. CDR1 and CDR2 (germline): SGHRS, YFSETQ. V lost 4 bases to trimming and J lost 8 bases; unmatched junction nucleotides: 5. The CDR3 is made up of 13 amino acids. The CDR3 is CASSNRQGEKLFF. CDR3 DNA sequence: TGCGCCAGCAGCAATCGACAGGGAGAAAAACTGTTTTTT.

This CDR3 is CATRDRGRNEQYF. CDR3 nucleotide sequence: TGTGCCACCCGGGACAGGGGGAGGAACGAGCAGTACTTC. The chain uses TRBV19 and TRBJ2-7, with 11 bases lining up with TRBD1. V lost 10 bases and J lost 5; bases outside the gene matches: 7. Germline CDR1 LNHDA, CDR2 SQIVND (reference sequence). The CDR3 is made up of 13 amino acids.

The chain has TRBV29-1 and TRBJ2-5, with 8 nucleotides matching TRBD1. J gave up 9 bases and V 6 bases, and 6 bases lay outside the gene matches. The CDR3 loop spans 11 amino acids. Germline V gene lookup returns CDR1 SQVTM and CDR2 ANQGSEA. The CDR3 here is CSVTGAVAQYF. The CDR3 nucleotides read TGCAGCGTGACAGGGGCTGTGGCCCAGTACTTC.